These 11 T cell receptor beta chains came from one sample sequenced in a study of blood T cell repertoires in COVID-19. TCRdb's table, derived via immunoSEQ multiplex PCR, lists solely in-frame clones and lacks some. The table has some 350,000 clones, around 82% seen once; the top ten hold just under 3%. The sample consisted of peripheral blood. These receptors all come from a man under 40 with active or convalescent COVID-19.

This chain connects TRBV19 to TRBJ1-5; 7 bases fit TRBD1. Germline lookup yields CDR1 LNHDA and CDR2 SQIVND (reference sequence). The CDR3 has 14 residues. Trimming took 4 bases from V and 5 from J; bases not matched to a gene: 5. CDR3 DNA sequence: TGTGCCAGTAGTACGACAGGGCGATATCAGCCCCAGCATTTT. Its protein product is CASSTTGRYQPQHF.

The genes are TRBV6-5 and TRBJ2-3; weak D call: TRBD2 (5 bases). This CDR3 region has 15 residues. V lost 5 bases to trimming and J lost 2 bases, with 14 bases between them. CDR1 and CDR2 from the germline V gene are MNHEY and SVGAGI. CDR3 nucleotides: TGTGCCAGCAGTCCCCTCCAGCGGATCACAGATACGCAGTATTTT. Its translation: CASSPLQRITDTQYF.

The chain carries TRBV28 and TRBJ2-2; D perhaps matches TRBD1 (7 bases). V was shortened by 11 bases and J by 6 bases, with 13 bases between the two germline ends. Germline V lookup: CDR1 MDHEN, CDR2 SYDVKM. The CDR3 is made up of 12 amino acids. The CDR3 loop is CAGGQGAGELFF. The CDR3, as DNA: TGTGCCGGGGGGCAGGGGGCCGGGGAGCTGTTTTTT.

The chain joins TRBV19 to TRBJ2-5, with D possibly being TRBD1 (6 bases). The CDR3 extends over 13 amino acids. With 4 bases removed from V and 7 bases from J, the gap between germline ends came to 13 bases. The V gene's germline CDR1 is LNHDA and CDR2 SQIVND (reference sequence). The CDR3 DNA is TGTGCCAGTAGTACTTACCTACAGGGGACCCAGTACTTC. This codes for CASSTYLQGTQYF.

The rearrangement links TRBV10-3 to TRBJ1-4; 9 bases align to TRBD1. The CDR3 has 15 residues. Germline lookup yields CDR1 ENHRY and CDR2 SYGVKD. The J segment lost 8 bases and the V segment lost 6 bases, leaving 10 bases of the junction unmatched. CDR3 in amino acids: CAISQGTGQQEKLFF. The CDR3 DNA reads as TGTGCCATCAGCCAGGGGACAGGGCAACAAGAAAAACTGTTTTTT.

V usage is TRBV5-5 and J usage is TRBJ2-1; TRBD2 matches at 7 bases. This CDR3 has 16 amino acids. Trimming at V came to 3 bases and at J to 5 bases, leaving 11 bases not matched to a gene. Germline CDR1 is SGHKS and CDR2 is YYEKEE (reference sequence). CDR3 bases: TGTGCCAGCAGCTGGCGGGCTACGGGGGGTCACAATGAGCAGTTCTTC. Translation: CASSWRATGGHNEQFF.

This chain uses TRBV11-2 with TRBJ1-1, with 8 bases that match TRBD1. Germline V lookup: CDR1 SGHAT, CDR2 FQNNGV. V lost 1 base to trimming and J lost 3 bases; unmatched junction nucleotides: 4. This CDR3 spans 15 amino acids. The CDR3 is CASSLGTGLYTEAFF. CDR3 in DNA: TGTGCCAGCAGCTTAGGGACAGGGTTGTACACTGAAGCTTTCTTT.

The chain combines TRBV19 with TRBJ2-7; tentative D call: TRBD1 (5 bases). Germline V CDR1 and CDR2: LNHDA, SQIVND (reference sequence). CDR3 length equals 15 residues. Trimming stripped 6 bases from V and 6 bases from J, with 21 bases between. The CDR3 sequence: CASSLLAGPQGEQYF. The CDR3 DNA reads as TGTGCCAGTAGCCTCTTGGCAGGGCCTCAGGGCGAGCAGTACTTC.

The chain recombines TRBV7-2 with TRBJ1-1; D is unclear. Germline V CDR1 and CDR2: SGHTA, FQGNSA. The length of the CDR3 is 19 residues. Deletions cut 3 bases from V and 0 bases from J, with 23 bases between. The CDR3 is CASSLKGTGGLRMNTEAFF. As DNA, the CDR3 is TGTGCCAGCAGCTTGAAAGGAACGGGCGGGTTGCGGATGAACACTGAAGCTTTCTTT.

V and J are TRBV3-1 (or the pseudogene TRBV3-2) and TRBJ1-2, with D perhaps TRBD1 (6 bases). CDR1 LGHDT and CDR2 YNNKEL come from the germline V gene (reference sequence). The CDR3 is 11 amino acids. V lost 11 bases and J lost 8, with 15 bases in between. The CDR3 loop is CAASGGPGYTF. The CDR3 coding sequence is TGTGCCGCCTCGGGGGGCCCCGGCTACACCTTC.

The CDR3 nucleotides are TGTGCCAGCAGCGGGATGGTGCGGGAGTTGAGGTATGAGCAGTTCTTC. Residues: CASSGMVRELRYEQFF. The genes are TRBV11-2 and TRBJ2-1, with 7 bases that match TRBD2. The V gene's germline CDR1 is SGHAT and CDR2 FQNNGV. V gave up 5 bases and J gave up 8 bases; unmatched junction bases: 15. CDR3 length: 16 residues.